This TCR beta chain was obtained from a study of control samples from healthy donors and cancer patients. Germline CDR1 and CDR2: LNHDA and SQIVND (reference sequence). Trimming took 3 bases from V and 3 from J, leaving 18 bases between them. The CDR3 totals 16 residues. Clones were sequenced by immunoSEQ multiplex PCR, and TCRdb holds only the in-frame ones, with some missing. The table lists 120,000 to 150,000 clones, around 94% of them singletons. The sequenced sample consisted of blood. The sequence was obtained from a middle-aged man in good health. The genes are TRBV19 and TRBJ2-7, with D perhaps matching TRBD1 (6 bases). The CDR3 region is CASSIDRSIPLYEQYF. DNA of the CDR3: TGTGCCAGTAGTATTGACAGGTCGATCCCCCTCTACGAGCAGTACTTC.